A selection of T cell receptor beta chains follows, all from one sample in a study of T cells in localized non-small cell lung cancer. TCRdb keeps only in-frame clones here, not all; method: immunoSEQ multiplex PCR. The sample lists tens of thousands of clones; around 87% were seen once. The source material was PBMCs, sampled before any cancer treatment. All receptors come from a man aged 40 to 75 with stage II lung adenocarcinoma. Both conserved end residues are part of each CDR3. D genes are given only for firm matches. Rows may omit the clone size; those that give it use once, few, many or a size class.

v_gene: TRBV6-5
d_gene: .
abundance: .
j_gene: TRBJ1-1
CDR3nt: TGTGCCAGCAGTTACTATGGACAGTTGAACACTGAAGCTTTCTTT
CDR3aa: CASSYYGQLNTEAFF

v_gene: TRBV19
d_gene: TRBD2
abundance: .
j_gene: TRBJ2-3
CDR3nt: TGTGCCAGTAGTCCCAGCGGGGGAGGGACAGATACGCAGTATTTT
CDR3aa: CASSPSGGGTDTQYF

v_gene: TRBV18
d_gene: .
abundance: once
j_gene: TRBJ1-1
CDR3nt: TGTGCCAGCTCACCCAGACAGTTATCGAACACTGAAGCTTTCTTT
CDR3aa: CASSPRQLSNTEAFF

v_gene: TRBV5-1
d_gene: TRBD1
abundance: .
j_gene: TRBJ2-3
CDR3nt: TGCGCCAGCAGCCGTACGACAGGGGACTTAGCAGATACGCAGTATTTT
CDR3aa: CASSRTTGDLADTQYF

v_gene: TRBV7-8
d_gene: .
abundance: .
j_gene: TRBJ1-1
CDR3nt: TGTGCCAGCAGCCAAACCGTTAATGAAGCTTTCTTT
CDR3aa: CASSQTVNEAFF

v_gene: TRBV10-2
d_gene: TRBD1
abundance: .
j_gene: TRBJ2-7
CDR3nt: TGCGCCAGCGGCTCCGGGACAGGTGGGGACGAGCAGTACTTC
CDR3aa: CASGSGTGGDEQYF

v_gene: TRBV10-2
d_gene: .
abundance: .
j_gene: TRBJ1-1
CDR3nt: TGCGCCAGCAGTGAGTCTGCTGGGAACACTGAAGCTTTCTTT
CDR3aa: CASSESAGNTEAFF

v_gene: TRBV11-2
d_gene: TRBD1
abundance: few
j_gene: TRBJ1-6
CDR3nt: TGTGCCAGCAGCCCTGGACAGGGGGCAGCACCCCTCCACTTT
CDR3aa: CASSPGQGAAPLHF

v_gene: TRBV7-9
d_gene: TRBD1
abundance: .
j_gene: TRBJ2-7
CDR3nt: TGTGCCAGCAGCCCTTTTACCCCAGGGACAGGATTTTTCTACGAGCAGTACTTC
CDR3aa: CASSPFTPGTGFFYEQYF

v_gene: TRBV4-2
d_gene: TRBD1
abundance: .
j_gene: TRBJ2-3
CDR3nt: TGTGCCAGCAGCCAAGATCAGGGGGCGGGCACAGATACGCAGTATTTT
CDR3aa: CASSQDQGAGTDTQYF

v_gene: TRBV7-2
d_gene: .
abundance: .
j_gene: TRBJ1-2
CDR3nt: TGTGCCAGCAGCTTAGGGGGGTCCTATGGGGGCTACACCTTC
CDR3aa: CASSLGGSYGGYTF

v_gene: TRBV15
d_gene: TRBD1
abundance: .
j_gene: TRBJ1-3
CDR3nt: TGTGCCACCAGCATGTCTCGGGACAGGGCAGGAAACACCATATATTTT
CDR3aa: CATSMSRDRAGNTIYF

v_gene: TRBV14
d_gene: .
abundance: .
j_gene: TRBJ2-5
CDR3nt: TGTGCCAGCAGCCAAGATACCTTCGGATTCCAAGAGACCCAGTACTTC
CDR3aa: CASSQDTFGFQETQYF

v_gene: TRBV11-3
d_gene: .
abundance: .
j_gene: TRBJ2-1
CDR3nt: TGTGCCAGCAGCTTAGGAGGCGGGAAGCATGAGCAGTTCTTC
CDR3aa: CASSLGGGKHEQFF

v_gene: TRBV11-2
d_gene: .
abundance: .
j_gene: TRBJ1-2
CDR3nt: TGTGCCAGCAGCTTAGATTCCGGGGCTTACTTC
CDR3aa: CASSLDSGAYF

v_gene: TRBV5-1
d_gene: TRBD1
abundance: .
j_gene: TRBJ2-5
CDR3nt: TGCGCCAGCAGCTTTTCGACAGGGCAAGAGACCCAGTACTTC
CDR3aa: CASSFSTGQETQYF

v_gene: TRBV6-6
d_gene: .
abundance: once
j_gene: TRBJ2-2
CDR3nt: TGTGCCAGCAGTTACGGAACAGGGGAGCTGTTTTTT
CDR3aa: CASSYGTGELFF

v_gene: TRBV18
d_gene: .
abundance: .
j_gene: TRBJ2-5
CDR3nt: TGTGCCAGCTCACCACCGGAGACCCAGTACTTC
CDR3aa: CASSPPETQYF

v_gene: TRBV5-1
d_gene: .
abundance: .
j_gene: TRBJ2-5
CDR3nt: TGCGCCAGTCGCCGCCTCGGGACTGGCCAAGAGACCCAGTACTTC
CDR3aa: CASRRLGTGQETQYF

v_gene: TRBV9
d_gene: TRBD1
abundance: .
j_gene: TRBJ2-7
CDR3nt: TGTGCCAGCAGCCCAAGAGGTCGGGACAGCCCTTCCTACGAGCAGTACTTC
CDR3aa: CASSPRGRDSPSYEQYF

v_gene: TRBV11-2
d_gene: TRBD1
abundance: .
j_gene: TRBJ1-2
CDR3nt: TGTGCCAGCCGGGACAGGCTTTATGGCTACACCTTC
CDR3aa: CASRDRLYGYTF

v_gene: TRBV10-1
d_gene: .
abundance: .
j_gene: TRBJ2-3
CDR3nt: TGCGCCAGCAGTGATAAGTCAAGGGGTGGCACAGATACGCAGTATTTT
CDR3aa: CASSDKSRGGTDTQYF

v_gene: TRBV7-3
d_gene: .
abundance: .
j_gene: TRBJ1-6
CDR3nt: TGTGCCAGCAGCTTAGAAGGGAATTCACCCCTCCACTTT
CDR3aa: CASSLEGNSPLHF

v_gene: TRBV5-1
d_gene: .
abundance: .
j_gene: TRBJ1-1
CDR3nt: TGCGCCAGCAGCTTGTATGGGGAGACTGAAGCTTTCTTT
CDR3aa: CASSLYGETEAFF

v_gene: TRBV2
d_gene: .
abundance: .
j_gene: TRBJ2-7
CDR3nt: TGTGCCAGCAGTGAAGCGCTTACGCTAACAAGGGAAGAGCAGTACTTC
CDR3aa: CASSEALTLTREEQYF

v_gene: TRBV6-4
d_gene: .
abundance: .
j_gene: TRBJ2-3
CDR3nt: TGTGCCAGCAGTGACTCGGGGGCCCCCACAGATACGCAGTATTTT
CDR3aa: CASSDSGAPTDTQYF

v_gene: TRBV7-3
d_gene: .
abundance: .
j_gene: TRBJ2-2
CDR3nt: TGTGCCAGCAGCTTACTAGCTGGGGAGCTGTTTTTT
CDR3aa: CASSLLAGELFF

v_gene: TRBV6-6
d_gene: .
abundance: .
j_gene: TRBJ1-1
CDR3nt: TGTGCCAGCAGTTACTCCCAGGCGAACACTGAAGCTTTCTTT
CDR3aa: CASSYSQANTEAFF

v_gene: TRBV30
d_gene: .
abundance: few
j_gene: TRBJ1-2
CDR3nt: TGTGCCTGGAGTGTAAGCCTCCATCGATATGGCTACACCTTC
CDR3aa: CAWSVSLHRYGYTF

v_gene: TRBV30
d_gene: .
abundance: few
j_gene: TRBJ1-1
CDR3nt: TGTGCCGGGGGACCACAGGGTTCTGAAGCTTTCTTT
CDR3aa: CAGGPQGSEAFF

v_gene: TRBV5-1
d_gene: TRBD1
abundance: .
j_gene: TRBJ1-3
CDR3nt: TGCGCCAGCAGCTTGGGTAACAGGGGGATTGGAAACACCATATATTTT
CDR3aa: CASSLGNRGIGNTIYF

v_gene: TRBV15
d_gene: .
abundance: .
j_gene: TRBJ1-5
CDR3nt: TGTGCCACCAGCAGAGATATGGGGGTACCCCAGCATTTT
CDR3aa: CATSRDMGVPQHF

v_gene: TRBV4-1
d_gene: TRBD1
abundance: .
j_gene: TRBJ2-2
CDR3nt: TGCGCCAGCAGCGACAGGGGGAACACCGGGGAGCTGTTTTTT
CDR3aa: CASSDRGNTGELFF

v_gene: TRBV2
d_gene: TRBD2
abundance: .
j_gene: TRBJ2-5
CDR3nt: TGTGCCAGCAGTGACTCGGCTAGCGGACAAGAGACCCAGTACTTC
CDR3aa: CASSDSASGQETQYF

v_gene: TRBV5-1
d_gene: .
abundance: .
j_gene: TRBJ2-1
CDR3nt: TGCGCCAGCAGCTTCAGGGTAAGCGATGAGCAGTTCTTC
CDR3aa: CASSFRVSDEQFF

v_gene: TRBV5-6
d_gene: TRBD1
abundance: .
j_gene: TRBJ1-3
CDR3nt: TGTGCCAGCAGCCAGGGGGTCCAACGCACCATATATTTT
CDR3aa: CASSQGVQRTIYF

v_gene: TRBV5-4
d_gene: .
abundance: .
j_gene: TRBJ2-3
CDR3nt: TGTGCCAGCAGCTTGGACACAGATACGCAGTATTTT
CDR3aa: CASSLDTDTQYF

v_gene: TRBV4-1
d_gene: TRBD2
abundance: .
j_gene: TRBJ2-7
CDR3nt: TGCGCCAGCAGCCTTCGTAGCGGGGGGGCCGAGCAGTACTTC
CDR3aa: CASSLRSGGAEQYF

v_gene: TRBV7-9
d_gene: TRBD2
abundance: .
j_gene: TRBJ2-3
CDR3nt: TGTGCCAGCAGCACTGGTAGCGGGGGGGCGGTAGATACGCAGTATTTT
CDR3aa: CASSTGSGGAVDTQYF

v_gene: TRBV2
d_gene: .
abundance: .
j_gene: TRBJ1-3
CDR3nt: TGTGCCAGCAGTGAATATAGGTCGGGAGGGGTGGTCCCCTCTGGAAACACCATATATTTT
CDR3aa: CASSEYRSGGVVPSGNTIYF

v_gene: TRBV6-1
d_gene: .
abundance: .
j_gene: TRBJ1-6
CDR3nt: TGTGCCAGCAGTGAAGGGCGAATGGACTATAATTCACCCCTCCACTTT
CDR3aa: CASSEGRMDYNSPLHF

v_gene: TRBV19
d_gene: .
abundance: .
j_gene: TRBJ1-1
CDR3nt: TGTGCCAGTGGCAAGGGGGGTCTTACGAACACTGAAGCTTTCTTT
CDR3aa: CASGKGGLTNTEAFF

v_gene: TRBV5-1
d_gene: .
abundance: .
j_gene: TRBJ1-1
CDR3nt: TGCGCCAGCAGCTTGGGGGGGGCGGCGGACACTGAAGCTTTCTTT
CDR3aa: CASSLGGAADTEAFF

v_gene: TRBV1
d_gene: .
abundance: .
j_gene: TRBJ2-4
CDR3nt: TGCACCAGCAGCCAAGATTCAGAACTTGTCCTAGCCAAAAACATTCAGTACTTC
CDR3aa: CTSSQDSELVLAKNIQYF

v_gene: TRBV28
d_gene: TRBD1
abundance: .
j_gene: TRBJ1-2
CDR3nt: TGTGCCAGCAGAGCGACAGGGATCCCCTATGGCTACACCTTC
CDR3aa: CASRATGIPYGYTF

v_gene: TRBV30
d_gene: .
abundance: .
j_gene: TRBJ1-1
CDR3nt: TGTGCCACCCTCGACGGACGGCCTGAAGCTTTCTTT
CDR3aa: CATLDGRPEAFF